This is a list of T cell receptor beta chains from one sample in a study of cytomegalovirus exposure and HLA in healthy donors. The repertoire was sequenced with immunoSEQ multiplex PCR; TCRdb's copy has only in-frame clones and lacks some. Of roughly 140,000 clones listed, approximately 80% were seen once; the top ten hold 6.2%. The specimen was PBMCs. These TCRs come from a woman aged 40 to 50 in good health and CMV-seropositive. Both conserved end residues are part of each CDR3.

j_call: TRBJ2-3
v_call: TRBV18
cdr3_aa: CASSPDLWQGGDTQYF

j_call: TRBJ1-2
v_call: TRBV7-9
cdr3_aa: CASSLGDRDGYTF

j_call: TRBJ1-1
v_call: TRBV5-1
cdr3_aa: CASSLGTGMNTEAFF

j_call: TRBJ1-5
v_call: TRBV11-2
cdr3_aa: CASSSGQGEGSNQPQHF

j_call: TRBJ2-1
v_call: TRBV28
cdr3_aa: CASSLNLAEQFF

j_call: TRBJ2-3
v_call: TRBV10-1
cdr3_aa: CASSESFGLAGEDGTDTQYF

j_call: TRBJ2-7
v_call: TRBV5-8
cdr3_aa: CASILGQTYEQYF

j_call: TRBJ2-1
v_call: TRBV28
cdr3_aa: CASSPEGGDYNEQFF

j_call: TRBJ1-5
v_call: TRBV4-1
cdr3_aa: CASSPPGGNQPQHF

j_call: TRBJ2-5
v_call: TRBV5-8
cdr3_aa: CASSFGDRGYETQYF

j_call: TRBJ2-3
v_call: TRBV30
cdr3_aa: CACPSGTGGTDTQYF

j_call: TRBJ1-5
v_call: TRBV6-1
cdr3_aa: CASSEGYISNQPQHF

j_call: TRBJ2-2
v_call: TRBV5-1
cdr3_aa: CASSLLAGGTTGELFF

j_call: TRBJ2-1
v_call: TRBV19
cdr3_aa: CASRQGYRVWNEQFF

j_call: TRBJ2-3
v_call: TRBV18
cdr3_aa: CASSPRPGSTVKTDTQYF

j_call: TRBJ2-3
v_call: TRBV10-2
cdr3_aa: CASSDWAGGTDTQYF

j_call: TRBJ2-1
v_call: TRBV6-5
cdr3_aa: CASSYARVTSNEQFF

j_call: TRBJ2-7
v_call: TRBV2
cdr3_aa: CASSQTGQVWGYEQYF

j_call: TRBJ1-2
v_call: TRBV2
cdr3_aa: CASRGQTANYGYTF

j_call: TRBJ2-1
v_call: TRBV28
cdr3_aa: CASSPAGGASEQFF

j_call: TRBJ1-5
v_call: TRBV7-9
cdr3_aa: CASSSGQAIGQPQHF

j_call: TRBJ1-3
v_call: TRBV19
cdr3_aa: CASSRPGQGVSNTIYF

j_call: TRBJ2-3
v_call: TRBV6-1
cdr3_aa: CASSERAGLATQYF

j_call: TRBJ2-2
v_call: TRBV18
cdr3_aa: CASSSGLAGGGNTGELFF

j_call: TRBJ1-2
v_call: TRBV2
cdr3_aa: CASRDRGRVYGYTF

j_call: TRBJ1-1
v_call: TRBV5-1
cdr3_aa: CASSLDRVRNTEAFF

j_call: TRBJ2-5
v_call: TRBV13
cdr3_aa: CASSSQGTGGFQETQYF

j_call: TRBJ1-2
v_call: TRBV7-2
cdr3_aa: CASSLERGGYTF

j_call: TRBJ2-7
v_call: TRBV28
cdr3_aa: CASSGQGGARRGQYF

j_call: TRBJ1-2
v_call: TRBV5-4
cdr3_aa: CASSVPGQGARGYTF

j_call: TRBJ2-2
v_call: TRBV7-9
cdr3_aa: CASSFLETGELFF

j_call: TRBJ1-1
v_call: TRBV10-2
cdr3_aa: CASRGDGNTEAFF

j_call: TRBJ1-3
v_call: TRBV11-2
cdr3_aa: CASSLAGSGNTIYF

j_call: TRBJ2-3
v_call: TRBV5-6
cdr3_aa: CASSTTSGRYRTDTQYF

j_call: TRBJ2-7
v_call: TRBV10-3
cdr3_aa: CATSGLAGADYEQYF

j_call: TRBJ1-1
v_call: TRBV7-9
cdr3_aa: CASSLNVGGSEAFF

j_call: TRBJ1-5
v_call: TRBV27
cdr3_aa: CASSTGQGVNQPQHF

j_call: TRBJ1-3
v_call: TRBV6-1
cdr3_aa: CASSDMIMTAGNTIYF

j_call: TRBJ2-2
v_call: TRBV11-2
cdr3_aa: CASSLPPAGTTGELFF

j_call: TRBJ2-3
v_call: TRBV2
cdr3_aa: CASSEGAREEYF

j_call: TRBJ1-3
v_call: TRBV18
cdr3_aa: CASSPRTRAGNTIYF

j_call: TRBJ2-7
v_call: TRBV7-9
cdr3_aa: CASSLSPRGHEQYF

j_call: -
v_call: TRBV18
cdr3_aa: CASSPGQGPYEQYF

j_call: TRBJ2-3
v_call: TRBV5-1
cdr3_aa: CASSPGQAFAFSTDTQYF

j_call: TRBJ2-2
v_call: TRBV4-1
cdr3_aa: CASSQSALVGTGELFF

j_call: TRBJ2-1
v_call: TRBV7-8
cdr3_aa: CASSLATSGSANEQFF

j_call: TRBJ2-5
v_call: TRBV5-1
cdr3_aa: CASSFGNTGTGTASETQYF

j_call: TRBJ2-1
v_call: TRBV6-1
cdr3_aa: CASTEVGGGPSNEQFF

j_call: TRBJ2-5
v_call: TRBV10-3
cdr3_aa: CAISEKGARETQYF

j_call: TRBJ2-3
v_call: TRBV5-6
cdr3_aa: CASSLRDTQYF

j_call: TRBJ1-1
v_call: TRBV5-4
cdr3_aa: CASSFGGAVTEAFF

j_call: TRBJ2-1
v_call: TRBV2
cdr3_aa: CASSDMGLAGGGEQFF

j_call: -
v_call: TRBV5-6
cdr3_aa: CASSPGQSTYEQYF

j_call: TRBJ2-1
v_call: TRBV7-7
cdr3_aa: CASSFGTARYNEQFF